The present T cell receptor (beta chain) was sequenced within a study of radiotherapy plus CTLA-4 blockade in lung cancer. V dropped 6 bases and J dropped 3 bases, with 15 bases sitting between them. The length of the CDR3 is 14 residues. Germline CDR1 SNHLY, CDR2 FYNNEI. Profiled with immunoSEQ multiplex PCR; TCRdb holds only in-frame clones, not every one. There are tens of thousands of clones in the sample; around nine tenths occur only once, and approximately 16% lies in the top ten. Sample: peripheral blood, taken from a patient treated with radiotherapy plus ipilimumab. The V and J genes are TRBV2 and TRBJ2-7; D is possibly TRBD1 (5 bases). The receptor was isolated from a human donor with non-small cell lung cancer that progressed on radiotherapy plus ipilimumab. The CDR3 DNA reads TGTGCCAGCAGCAGTTCCAGGGATGTCTACGAGCAGTACTTC. Amino acid sequence: CASSSSRDVYEQYF. Supplemented by reference TRBV2 and TRBJ2-7, the full variable domain reads EPEVTQTPSHQVTQMGQEVILRCVPISNHLYFYWYRQILGQKVEFLVSFYNNEISEKSEIFDDQFSVERPDGSNFTLKIRSTKLEDSAMYFCASSSSRDVYEQYFGPGTRLTVT.